The 13 T cell receptor beta chains reported below all come from one sample, sequenced in a study of graft-versus-host responses after intestinal transplantation. Clones were read by immunoSEQ multiplex PCR, and TCRdb kept only the in-frame ones, dropping some. This table has over 80,000 clones, about nine tenths appearing once. No cognate antigen is known for these TCRs. The starting material was unstimulated CD4+ T cells sorted from spleen or lymph node cells, obtained before transplant. The receptors shown here come from a human donor who was the organ donor for an intestinal transplant.

This chain connects TRBV27 to TRBJ2-7, with TRBD2 matching over 10 bases. This CDR3 is 13 amino acids long. Germline V gene lookup returns CDR1 MNHEY and CDR2 SMNVEV (reference sequence). The junction had 4 bases not matched to a gene; V was cut back by 4 bases and J by 7 bases. For the CDR3, the DNA is TGTGCCAGCAGTTCTAGCGGGGGTTTTGAGCAGTACTTC. This codes for CASSSSGGFEQYF.

The chain has TRBV7-9 and TRBJ1-1, with 10 bases matching TRBD1. The V and J ends lost 2 bases and 0 bases, in that order; junction bases with no gene match: 9. Germline lookup yields CDR1 SEHNR and CDR2 FQNEAQ (reference sequence). The CDR3 contains 18 residues. CDR3: CASSLIKGQGRLNTEAFF. The CDR3, as DNA: TGTGCCAGCAGCTTAATAAAGGGACAGGGGCGCTTGAACACTGAAGCTTTCTTT.

J is TRBJ2-7 and V is TRBV19; 10 nucleotides align to TRBD1. Germline trimming cut 4 bases from V and 0 bases from J; bases unmatched to any gene: 3. CDR3 length: 15 residues. CDR1 and CDR2 (germline): LNHDA, SQIVND (reference sequence). Here the CDR3 DNA reads TGTGCCAGTAGTACGGGACAGGGGAGCTCCTACGAGCAGTACTTC. It yields the protein CASSTGQGSSYEQYF.

The V and J genes are TRBV27 and TRBJ2-1; D might be TRBD2 (6 bases). The CDR3 contains 17 residues. Deletions cut 5 bases from V and 5 bases from J, with 22 bases between. Germline loops: CDR1 MNHEY, CDR2 SMNVEV (reference sequence). CDR3 in amino acids: CASSPYPPGLGNNEQFF. DNA for the CDR3: TGTGCCAGCAGTCCCTACCCTCCGGGACTCGGGAACAATGAGCAGTTCTTC.

The rearrangement links TRBV19 to TRBJ2-3; D unresolved. Germline loops: CDR1 LNHDA, CDR2 SQIVND (reference sequence). Trimming cost V 3 bases and J 5 bases, with 3 bases left between them. The length of the CDR3 is 11 residues. CDR3 amino acids: CASSIKDTQYF. The CDR3 nucleotides read TGTGCCAGTAGTATTAAAGATACGCAGTATTTT.

This clone was recorded only once. CDR3 residues: CASSQDWLATDTQYF. As DNA, the CDR3 is TGCGCCAGCAGCCAAGATTGGCTGGCAACAGATACGCAGTATTTT. This chain connects TRBV4-1 to TRBJ2-3; D ambiguous. Germline V lookup: CDR1 MGHRA, CDR2 YSYEKL. This CDR3 is 15 amino acids long. V lost 0 bases and J 3 bases, leaving 10 bases between the germline ends.

Note on this clone: Other DNA sequences from this sample encode an identical CDR3 as well. The CDR3 sequence is CASSLVTGSYEQYF. DNA of the CDR3: TGCGCCAGCAGCTTGGTCACGGGCTCCTACGAGCAGTACTTC. V and J are TRBV5-1 and TRBJ2-7; D call uncertain. Trimming removed 0 bases at V and 0 bases at J, with 7 bases between. This CDR3 has 14 residues. Germline CDR1 reads SGHRS; CDR2 reads YFSETQ.

This sequence joins TRBV7-3 and TRBJ1-1, with TRBD1 as a possible D gene (6 bases). The CDR3 covers 13 residues. V was cut by 8 bases and J by 4 bases, with 14 bases left in between. Germline CDR1 is SGHTA and CDR2 is FQGTGA. The CDR3 nucleotides are TGTGCCAGCGGCCAGACAGGCGGCACTGAAGCTTTCTTT. Its protein is CASGQTGGTEAFF. Full variable domain (outside the CDR3, taken from reference TRBV7-3 and TRBJ1-1): GAGVSQTPSNKVTEKGKYVELRCDPISGHTALYWYRQSLGQGPEFLIYFQGTGAADDSGLPNDRFFAVRPEGSVSTLKIQRTERGDSAVYLCASGQTGGTEAFFGQGTRLTVV.

The chain links TRBV2 to TRBJ1-3; no clear D. V was pared by 4 bases and J by 8 bases, with 18 bases between. CDR1 and CDR2 (germline): SNHLY, FYNNEI. This CDR3 contains 15 residues. The DNA of the CDR3 is TGTGCCAGCAGTGTTCTTTTAAACGCCGGTGACACCATATATTTT. Its protein is CASSVLLNAGDTIYF.

The rearrangement uses TRBV5-1 and TRBJ2-7; D is unclear. The germline V and J ends were trimmed by 6 bases and 5 bases, with 18 bases remaining between them. CDR1 is SGHRS and CDR2 is YFSETQ in the germline V gene. The CDR3 is made up of 14 amino acids. CDR3 residues: CASTPYSISDEQYF. CDR3 coding DNA: TGCGCCAGCACCCCTTATTCGATTTCGGACGAGCAGTACTTC.

This chain connects TRBV28 to TRBJ2-7; D may be TRBD1 (5 bases). This CDR3 is built from 15 residues. V lost 6 bases and J lost 3, with 18 bases in between. Per the germline V gene, CDR1 is MDHEN and CDR2 is SYDVKM. CDR3 bases: TGTGCCAGCAGCCGAACTGGACATCCCCACTACGAGCAGTACTTC. Protein product: CASSRTGHPHYEQYF.

The chain links TRBV7-8 to TRBJ2-7; 7 nucleotides line up with TRBD2. Germline V gene sequence: CDR1 SGHVS, CDR2 FQNEAQ. V shed 4 bases, J shed 0 bases, and the junction held 12 bases outside the gene matches. The CDR3 has 17 amino acids. For the CDR3, the DNA is TGTGCCAGCAGCTCCGGGACTACTCTTTCCTACTCCTACGAGCAGTACTTC. This gives the protein CASSSGTTLSYSYEQYF.

This clone was observed a few times. The chain is built from TRBV5-4 and TRBJ1-1, with a tentative D call TRBD1 (6 bases). The CDR3 extends over 13 amino acids. Germline-derived CDR1 and CDR2 are SGHNT and YYREEE (reference sequence). The germline V and J ends were trimmed by 4 bases and 3 bases, with 10 bases remaining between them. CDR3 DNA: TGTGCCAGCAGCACGCGACAGGACACTGAAGCTTTCTTT. This translates into CASSTRQDTEAFF.